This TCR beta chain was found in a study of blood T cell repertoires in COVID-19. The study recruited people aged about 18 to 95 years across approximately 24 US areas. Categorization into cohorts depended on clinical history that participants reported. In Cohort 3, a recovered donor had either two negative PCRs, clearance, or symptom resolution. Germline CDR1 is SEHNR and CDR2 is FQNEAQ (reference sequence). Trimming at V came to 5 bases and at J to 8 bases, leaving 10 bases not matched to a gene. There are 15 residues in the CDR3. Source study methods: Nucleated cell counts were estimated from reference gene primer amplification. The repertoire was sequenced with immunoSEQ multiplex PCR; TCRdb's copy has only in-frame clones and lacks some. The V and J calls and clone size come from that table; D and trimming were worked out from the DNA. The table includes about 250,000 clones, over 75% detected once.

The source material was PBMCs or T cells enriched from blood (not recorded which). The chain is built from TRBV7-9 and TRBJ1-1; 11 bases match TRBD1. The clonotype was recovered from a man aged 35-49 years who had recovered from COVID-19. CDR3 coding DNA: TGTGCCAGCAGCAACCCCGGGACAGGGGGGAGGGAAGCTTTCTTT. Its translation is CASSNPGTGGREAFF.